Listed here are 31 T cell receptor beta chains from one sample, sequenced in a study of CD8 T cells in Susac syndrome. Reverse transcription of about 0.5 to 1 ug RNA used random hexamers. TCRdb itself ran the immunoSEQ multiplex PCR reads through MiXCR, one entry per CDR3 protein. The sample lists some 180,000 distinct CDR3 sequences, just under 95% seen once, with around 0.1% in the top ten. Material: CD4+ T cells from PBMCs. The receptors were sampled from a human donor with Susac syndrome.

The rearrangement links TRBV6-6 to TRBJ2-7; the D gene is possibly TRBD1 (6 bases). This CDR3 is built from 14 residues. Trimming left V 5 bases short and J 9 bases short, with 20 bases between. From germline, CDR1 is MNHNY and CDR2 SVGAGI (reference sequence). CDR3 DNA: TGTGCCAGCAGTCTAGCTCAAACAGGGTCGGGGCAGTACTTC. This sequence encodes CASSLAQTGSGQYF.

This CDR3 is CASSELKAPKTGNTIYF. For the CDR3, the DNA is TGTGCCAGCAGCGAGCTAAAGGCGCCTAAAACTGGAAACACCATATATTTT. The chain carries TRBV7-9 and TRBJ1-3; D gene uncertain. CDR1 and CDR2 (germline): SEHNR, FQNEAQ (reference sequence). V lost 5 bases and J 2 bases, leaving 19 bases between the germline ends. The CDR3 consists of 17 residues.

The chain carries TRBV28 and TRBJ2-7, with D possibly being TRBD1 (5 bases). V was cut by 3 bases and J by 7 bases, with 10 bases left in between. The CDR3 is 12 residues long. Per the germline V gene, CDR1 is MDHEN and CDR2 is SYDVKM. The CDR3 DNA is TGTGCCAGCAGTTTGGGGCTGGGGGAGCAGTACTTC. It encodes CASSLGLGEQYF.

The CDR3 reads CASSRRPGTAVDEQYF. The CDR3 coding sequence is TGCGCCAGCAGCCGGAGGCCCGGGACAGCCGTCGACGAGCAGTACTTC. This rearrangement joins TRBV4-3 to TRBJ2-7, with 7 bases identical to TRBD1. Germline V CDR1 and CDR2: LGHNA, YSLEER. With V trimmed by 4 bases and J by 5 bases, 14 bases remained unmatched. CDR3 length: 16 residues.

This rearrangement joins TRBV12-3 or TRBV12-4 to TRBJ2-2; 11 bases line up with TRBD2. The V segment lost 6 bases and the J segment 5 bases; nucleotides outside the gene matches: 5. CDR3 size: 15 residues. The CDR3 nucleotides read TGTGCCAGCAGCCCGGGACTAGCGGAAACCGGGGAGCTGTTTTTT. Amino acid sequence: CASSPGLAETGELFF.

The V call is TRBV14, the J call TRBJ1-1; D gene ambiguous. Germline loops: CDR1 SGHDN, CDR2 FVKESK. The CDR3 loop spans 15 amino acids. Trimming stripped 0 bases from V and 2 bases from J, with 10 bases between. CDR3 in amino acids: CASSQDPAANTEAFF. CDR3 coding DNA: TGTGCCAGCAGCCAAGATCCCGCAGCAAACACTGAAGCTTTCTTT.

This chain links TRBV12-3 or TRBV12-4 with TRBJ2-5; possibly TRBD2 for D (5 bases). V lost 7 bases to trimming and J lost 3 bases, with 24 bases between them. This CDR3 contains 17 residues. Written as DNA, the CDR3 is TGTGCCAGCAACCCCTACGCGCGGGCAGCCTCGGAAGAGACCCAGTACTTC. This encodes CASNPYARAASEETQYF.

The chain employs TRBV20-1 and TRBJ2-5, with D unclear. The V end was cut by 6 bases, the J end by 5 bases, with 16 bases between. Germline CDR1 reads DFQATT; CDR2 reads SNEGSKA (reference sequence). The CDR3 contains 13 residues. The CDR3 coding sequence is TGCAGTGCCTCCGGGCCTCTGAGGGAGACCCAGTACTTC. It is translated as CSASGPLRETQYF.

The rearrangement uses TRBV20-1 and TRBJ2-1; 12 positions match TRBD2. Germline V gene data show CDR1 as DFQATT and CDR2 as SNEGSKA (reference sequence). Trimming at V came to 3 bases and at J to 10 bases, leaving 25 bases not matched to a gene. CDR3 size: 20 residues. CDR3 coding DNA: TGCAGTGCTAGCCCTGGAGCGGCTAGCGGGGGGGCTGGAACAACACGAGAGCAGTTCTTC. Translating it yields CSASPGAASGGAGTTREQFF.

The chain joins TRBV6-6 to TRBJ2-7; TRBD2 aligns across 13 bases. The length of the CDR3 is 16 residues. Trimming at V came to 7 bases and at J to 2 bases, leaving 8 bases not matched to a gene. From germline, CDR1 is MNHNY and CDR2 SVGAGI (reference sequence). This CDR3 reads CASNTRGTSGTYEQYF. The CDR3 DNA sequence: TGTGCCAGCAACACTCGTGGGACTAGCGGGACCTACGAGCAGTACTTC.

This clonotype has only a few counts. This chain links TRBV6-5 with TRBJ1-5; D remains ambiguous. The germline V gene encodes CDR1 MNHEY and CDR2 SVGAGI. The V end was cut by 4 bases, the J end by 2 bases, with 6 bases between. The CDR3 has 13 residues. In DNA, the CDR3 is TGTGCCAGCAGTTCGGACGGCAATCAGCCCCAGCATTTT. Protein sequence: CASSSDGNQPQHF.

The J gene is TRBJ1-2, the V gene TRBV29-1; 9 nucleotides agree with TRBD1. The junction had 5 bases not matched to a gene; V was cut back by 4 bases and J by 8 bases. The CDR3 is 12 residues long. Germline CDR1 reads SQVTM; CDR2 reads ANQGSEA. CDR3 amino acids: CSVVTGGKGYTF. In nucleotides, the CDR3 is TGCAGCGTTGTGACAGGGGGTAAAGGCTACACCTTC.

Only one count was recorded for this clonotype. J is TRBJ2-1 and V is TRBV5-4, with 12 bases identical to TRBD2. CDR3 length equals 15 residues. CDR1 is SGHNT, CDR2 YYREEE, per germline (reference sequence). J lost 9 bases, V lost 2 bases, and 6 bases had no gene match. In DNA, the CDR3 is TGTGCCAGCAGCTTTACTAGCGGGAGGAGAGGTGAGCAGTTCTTC. Translating gives CASSFTSGRRGEQFF.

CDR3 amino acids: CSARWGAQETQYF. The CDR3 DNA reads TGCAGTGCGAGATGGGGGGCCCAAGAGACCCAGTACTTC. The V and J genes are TRBV20-1 and TRBJ2-5; possibly TRBD1 or TRBD2 for D (6 bases each). The germline CDR1 and CDR2 sequences are DFQATT and SNEGSKA (reference sequence). Deletions cut 6 bases from V and 1 base from J, with 12 bases between. CDR3 length: 13 residues.

This clonotype showed up just once. The genes are TRBV20-1 and TRBJ2-3; TRBD1 matches at 7 bases. The length of the CDR3 is 16 residues. Per the germline V gene, CDR1 is DFQATT and CDR2 is SNEGSKA (reference sequence). The V gene end was trimmed by 0 bases and the J gene end by 0 bases; junction bases not matched to a gene: 6. CDR3 in amino acids: CSARDGTAFSTDTQYF. CDR3 in DNA: TGCAGTGCTAGAGATGGGACAGCCTTCAGCACAGATACGCAGTATTTT.

The gene calls are TRBV15 and TRBJ2-7, with D tentatively TRBD1 (6 bases). Per the germline V gene, CDR1 is LNHNV and CDR2 is YYDKDF (reference sequence). The CDR3 loop spans 15 amino acids. The V end was cut by 5 bases, the J end by 2 bases, with 16 bases between. For the CDR3, the DNA is TGTGCCACCAGCGGGGTGGGGGCAGGGGCCTACGAGCAGTACTTC. Protein product: CATSGVGAGAYEQYF.

CDR3 sequence: CSARVPGQGLDTQYF. The CDR3, as DNA: TGCAGTGCTAGAGTCCCGGGACAGGGGCTAGATACGCAGTATTTT. The V and J genes are TRBV20-1 and TRBJ2-3; the match to TRBD1 covers 10 bases. Germline loops: CDR1 DFQATT, CDR2 SNEGSKA (reference sequence). CDR3 length: 15 amino acids. V lost 1 base to trimming and J lost 5 bases; unmatched junction nucleotides: 6.

The V call is TRBV14, the J call TRBJ2-1, with TRBD2 matching 10 bases. Germline-derived CDR1 and CDR2 are SGHDN and FVKESK. The CDR3 covers 13 residues. V shed 2 bases, J shed 15 bases, and the junction held 7 bases outside the gene matches. The CDR3 protein is CASSQPLAGGLFF. For the CDR3, the DNA is TGTGCCAGCAGCCAACCGTTAGCGGGAGGTCTGTTCTTC.

The chain uses TRBV30 and TRBJ1-2; D might be TRBD1 (5 bases). The length of the CDR3 is 12 residues. The germline gives CDR1 GTSNPN, CDR2 SVGIG (reference sequence). Trimming took 1 base from V and 8 from J, leaving 11 bases between them. CDR3 protein: CAWSETRGGYTF. The CDR3 DNA follows: TGTGCCTGGAGTGAGACTCGGGGCGGCTACACCTTC.

The V call is TRBV12-3 or TRBV12-4, the J call TRBJ2-5; maybe TRBD2 (5 bases). The CDR3 is 15 residues long. Trimming cost V 7 bases and J 2 bases, with 17 bases left between them. CDR3 protein: CASTPRGAGQETQYF. In nucleotides, the CDR3 is TGTGCCAGCACCCCCCGTGGTGCGGGTCAAGAGACCCAGTACTTC.

The rearrangement joins TRBV7-9 to TRBJ1-4, with TRBD1 as a possible D gene (5 bases). This CDR3 is built from 16 residues. The germline V gene encodes CDR1 SEHNR and CDR2 FQNEAQ (reference sequence). The V end lost 5 bases, the J end lost 1 base, and 14 bases lay between the germline ends. The CDR3 DNA reads TGTGCCAGCAGCACCTTGTGGGGGGTAACTAATGAAAAACTGTTTTTT. Translation gives CASSTLWGVTNEKLFF.

This rearrangement joins TRBV20-1 to TRBJ1-5, with 9 positions matching TRBD1. Germline CDR1 reads DFQATT; CDR2 reads SNEGSKA (reference sequence). This CDR3 is 16 amino acids long. The ends lost 3 bases at V and 2 bases at J; junction bases unmatched: 8. CDR3 in amino acids: CSASTGGAVRNQPQHF. For the CDR3, the DNA is TGCAGTGCTAGCACAGGGGGCGCGGTCCGCAATCAGCCCCAGCATTTT.

The chain uses TRBV2 and TRBJ2-3; 13 bases map to TRBD2. The CDR3 length is 15 residues. Germline V gene sequence: CDR1 SNHLY, CDR2 FYNNEI. Trimming took 2 bases from V and 12 from J; bases not matched to a gene: 8. The CDR3 nucleotides read TGTGCCAGCAGTGAAAGGGGGACTAGCGGGGCCACACAGTATTTT. This gives the protein CASSERGTSGATQYF.

V usage is TRBV27 and J usage is TRBJ2-2; 8 positions match TRBD1. The J segment lost 6 bases and the V segment lost 2 bases, leaving 2 bases of the junction unmatched. The CDR3 spans 14 residues. Germline assignment: CDR1 MNHEY and CDR2 SMNVEV (reference sequence). The CDR3 region is CASSLDRGAGELFF. CDR3 bases: TGTGCCAGCAGTTTAGACAGGGGCGCCGGGGAGCTGTTTTTT.

The sample holds one count of this clonotype. The chain is built from TRBV29-1 and TRBJ1-1; D remains ambiguous. CDR1 and CDR2 (germline): SQVTM, ANQGSEA. Trimming took 1 base from V and 3 from J, leaving 9 bases between them. This CDR3 spans 13 amino acids. DNA for the CDR3: TGCAGCGTTGAAGGTTTACTTCACACTGAAGCTTTCTTT. Encoded protein: CSVEGLLHTEAFF.

V and J are TRBV24-1 and TRBJ2-6, with TRBD1 matching over 9 bases. The junction had 1 base not matched to a gene; V was cut back by 5 bases and J by 0 bases. Germline V gives CDR1 KGHDR, CDR2 SFDVKD. The CDR3 contains 16 residues. The CDR3 DNA reads as TGTGCCACCAGTGCGACAGGGGGCTCTGGGGCCAACGTCCTGACTTTC. Translated: CATSATGGSGANVLTF.

The V and J genes are TRBV20-1 and TRBJ1-5, with a tentative D call TRBD1 (6 bases). Between the trimmed V and J ends, which lost 6 bases and 5 bases, there was a span of 8 bases. The length of the CDR3 is 11 residues. Germline CDR1 and CDR2: DFQATT and SNEGSKA (reference sequence). The CDR3 is CSARGDQPQHF. CDR3 nucleotide sequence: TGCAGTGCGAGGGGGGATCAGCCCCAGCATTTT.

This clonotype was observed once. The gene calls are TRBV6-5 and TRBJ2-5, with D possibly matching TRBD2 (6 bases). Trimming shortened V by 0 bases and J by 5 bases, and 10 bases separated the two germline ends. This CDR3 is built from 14 residues. Germline V CDR1 and CDR2: MNHEY, SVGAGI. The CDR3 spells CASSYSSGRETQYF. The CDR3 DNA reads TGTGCCAGCAGTTACTCTAGCGGCCGGGAGACCCAGTACTTC.

The V call is TRBV28, the J call TRBJ2-7, with TRBD2 identical over 7 bases. The CDR3 loop spans 16 amino acids. The germline CDR1 and CDR2 sequences are MDHEN and SYDVKM. Trimming removed 7 bases from V and 3 bases from J; junction bases left unmatched: 15. The CDR3 DNA reads TGTGCCAGCATCCCGGGGGGTGGCGGGAGAGGCTACGAGCAGTACTTC. Protein product: CASIPGGGGRGYEQYF.

The chain joins TRBV15 to TRBJ1-2, with 10 bases matching TRBD1. Germline V CDR1 and CDR2: LNHNV, YYDKDF (reference sequence). The CDR3 runs to 16 residues. V lost 1 base, J lost 0 bases, and 2 bases stayed unmatched. This CDR3 is CATSRVGTGANYGYTF. For the CDR3, the DNA is TGTGCCACCAGCAGAGTGGGGACAGGGGCTAACTATGGCTACACCTTC.

This chain links TRBV28 with TRBJ2-2; D call uncertain. The CDR3 covers 12 residues. Germline V gene sequence: CDR1 MDHEN, CDR2 SYDVKM. V lost 6 bases and J 7 bases, leaving 9 bases between the germline ends. The CDR3 DNA follows: TGTGCCAGCAGCCCTTTCTACGGGGAGCTGTTTTTT. This codes for CASSPFYGELFF.